One and the same sample provided the 5 T cell receptor beta chains below, sequenced in a study of blood T cell repertoires in COVID-19. The table came from immunoSEQ multiplex PCR; TCRdb's copy has only in-frame clones and leaves some out. The sample holds under 300,000 clones, about 80% seen once. Sequencing was performed on PBMCs or T cells enriched from blood (not recorded which). The receptors come from a middle-aged man who had recovered from COVID-19.

The V and J genes are TRBV7-3 and TRBJ2-1; 7 positions agree with TRBD2. Germline CDR1 and CDR2: SGHTA and FQGTGA. The length of the CDR3 is 15 residues. Germline trimming cut 6 bases from V and 7 bases from J; bases unmatched to any gene: 12. The CDR3 region has the DNA TGTGCCAGCAGTCCCGTGGCGGGAGCTAGGAATGAGCAGTTCTTC. This codes for CASSPVAGARNEQFF.

The rearrangement uses TRBV29-1 and TRBJ2-2, with 8 bases identical to TRBD1. Trimming removed 5 bases from V and 5 bases from J; junction bases left unmatched: 4. This CDR3 comprises 13 residues. In germline, CDR1 is SQVTM, CDR2 ANQGSEA. The CDR3 spells CSVSDRGTGELFF. DNA for the CDR3: TGCAGCGTTTCCGACAGGGGTACCGGGGAGCTGTTTTTT.

The chain links TRBV25-1 to TRBJ2-1; 8 nucleotides align to TRBD2. The CDR3 is made up of 14 amino acids. Germline values: CDR1 MGHDK, CDR2 SYGVNS. The V and J ends lost 5 bases and 5 bases, in that order; junction bases with no gene match: 5. The CDR3 spells CASSWTSTHNEQFF. CDR3 in DNA: TGTGCCAGCAGTTGGACTAGCACCCACAATGAGCAGTTCTTC. The full variable domain, its missing parts supplied by reference TRBV25-1 and TRBJ2-1, is EADIYQTPRYLVIGTGKKITLECSQTMGHDKMYWYQQDPGMELHLIHYSYGVNSTEKGDLSSESTVSRIRTEHFPLTLESARPSHTSQYLCASSWTSTHNEQFFGPGTRLTVL.

The chain recombines TRBV3-1 (or the pseudogene TRBV3-2) with TRBJ2-1; no clear D. This CDR3 is built from 12 residues. V was trimmed by 3 bases and J by 7 bases, leaving 7 bases between them. Germline V CDR1 and CDR2: LGHDT, YNNKEL (reference sequence). This CDR3 reads CASSHLFNEQFF. CDR3 coding DNA: TGTGCCAGCAGCCACCTTTTTAATGAGCAGTTCTTC.

The V gene is TRBV9, the J gene TRBJ2-1; 7 bases are shared with TRBD2. The CDR3 spans 16 residues. Germline assignment: CDR1 SGDLS and CDR2 YYNGEE. Unmatched junction bases numbered 3, after V lost 0 bases and J lost 0 bases. CDR3 nucleotide sequence: TGTGCCAGCAGCGTAGGGCGGGGGAGCTCCTACAATGAGCAGTTCTTC. This translates into CASSVGRGSSYNEQFF.